This TCR beta chain originates from a study of blood T cells in healthy people across ages. Sample-barcoded 5' priming and a J-beta primer mix drove a second PCR of roughly 7 to 11 cycles. Tagging of each cDNA molecule was performed by a template-switch adaptor with 12 random nucleotides. Via MiXCR, TCRdb re-called the 5' RACE reads, giving one row per CDR3 protein. Counted here are almost 1 million distinct CDR3 sequences, 51% occurring once; the ten biggest clones make up about 21%. The CDR3 is 14 residues long. The germline V gene encodes CDR1 MNHNY and CDR2 SVGAGI (reference sequence). V was clipped by 0 bases and J by 7 bases, with 12 bases between them.

The V and J genes are TRBV6-6 and TRBJ1-1; a possible D gene is TRBD1 (6 bases). The sample consisted of blood. This clonotype was obtained from a woman aged 60 to 75 in good health. The CDR3 bases are TGTGCCAGCAGTTACTCCAGGGACATGAGTGAAGCTTTCTTT. Its protein is CASSYSRDMSEAFF.